This T cell receptor beta chain was found in a study of blood T cell repertoires in COVID-19. Study summary: Sources were T cells, B-cell-depleted T cells, or PBMCs; the material itself was cDNA or gDNA.

Under the authors' procedure: Amplifying reference gene primers gave estimates of nucleated cell counts. Produced via immunoSEQ multiplex PCR; TCRdb's table is partial and in-frame only. V, J and clone size derive from that table, while D and trimming were established from the DNA sequence. The sample contains some 150,000 clones, over 80% of which appear only once. CDR3 length equals 16 residues. In germline, CDR1 is SNHLY, CDR2 FYNNEI. Details on this clone: A read error may account for a junction end that differs from germline.

Sequenced input: peripheral blood. V is TRBV2 and J is TRBJ2-2; a possible D gene is TRBD1 (6 bases). The TCR comes from a woman between 45 and 65 years old with acute or convalescent COVID-19. The CDR3 sequence: CASSERGQPNTGKLFF. The CDR3 DNA follows: TGTGCCAGCAGTGAGAGAGGACAGCCGAACACCGGGAAGCTGTTTTTT.